The clone carrying this TCR beta chain was seen once. Its antigen is as yet unknown. The record originates from a study of OX40 agonist ivuxolimab in advanced cancers. Study overall: The dose-escalation cohort was roughly 83% male, with a mean age of around 60 years, ranging about 23 to 90. Whole-study results and caveats: Among the nonresponders, some also had low normalized T-cell clonal expansion.

Using immunoSEQ multiplex PCR, the repertoire was profiled, and TCRdb retains in-frame clones only, with some absent. The profile shows some 31,000 clones, roughly nine tenths of them singletons. V dropped 2 bases and J dropped 1 base, with 3 bases sitting between them. CDR1 is MNHEY, CDR2 SVGAGI, per germline. The CDR3 has 13 residues. The chain recombines TRBV6-5 with TRBJ2-1, with D hard to call. The TCR sequence derives from an adult with an advanced solid tumor such as melanoma, head and neck, liver or kidney cancer. Sequencing was performed on CD4+ or CD8+ T cells sorted from blood, taken in a trial of the OX40 agonist ivuxolimab. CDR3 DNA: TGTGCCAGCAGTTACCGGTCCTACAATGAGCAGTTCTTC. Translating gives CASSYRSYNEQFF.